Below, 32 T cell receptor beta chains from the same sample are listed, as sequenced in a study of radiotherapy plus CTLA-4 blockade in lung cancer. TCRdb's copy holds only in-frame clones and misses some; the assay was immunoSEQ multiplex PCR. Among 35,000 to 55,000 clones, over 60% were seen once, and the ten largest hold 20% to 25%. The input for sequencing was peripheral blood, taken from a patient treated with radiotherapy plus ipilimumab. Receptor source: a human donor with non-small cell lung cancer who had a partial response to radiotherapy plus ipilimumab.

The chain has TRBV21-1 and TRBJ2-1; no DNA check was done on the table's D call, TRBD1. TRBV21-1 has pseudogene status. This CDR3 is built from 16 residues. CDR3 loop: CASSKARQGGYNEQFF. The CDR3 DNA follows: TGTGCCAGCAGCAAAGCGCGACAGGGGGGCTACAATGAGCAGTTCTTC.

J is TRBJ2-1 and V is TRBV4-2; 8 bases map to TRBD1. This CDR3 is built from 14 residues. V was clipped by 1 base and J by 10 bases; unmatched bases: 6. Germline CDR1 is LGHNA and CDR2 is YNFKEQ. The CDR3 here is CASSQGQGRWEQFF. The CDR3 coding sequence is TGTGCCAGCAGCCAAGGACAGGGGAGGTGGGAGCAGTTCTTC.

V is TRBV19 and J is TRBJ2-1; TRBD2 aligns across 8 bases. V lost 0 bases, J lost 7 bases, and 11 bases stayed unmatched. CDR1 is LNHDA, CDR2 SQIVND, per germline (reference sequence). The length of the CDR3 is 17 residues. CDR3 nucleotide sequence: TGTGCCAGTAGTATAGAAGGCGGTGGAGGGACTAGAAATGAGCAGTTCTTC. Its translation is CASSIEGGGGTRNEQFF.

This clone was found many times. The sample holds other DNA sequences that translate to the same CDR3. The DNA of the CDR3 is TGTGCCAGCAGTTTCGCGAGGGGGAGGGGGAACTACGAGCAGTACTTC. Encoded protein: CASSFARGRGNYEQYF. The V gene is TRBV7-2, the J gene TRBJ2-7, with TRBD2 as a possible D gene (7 bases). In germline, CDR1 is SGHTA, CDR2 FQGNSA. CDR3 length: 16 residues. Trimming removed 6 bases at V and 3 bases at J, with 21 bases between.

V usage is TRBV27 and J usage is TRBJ2-7; 8 nucleotides align to TRBD2. With 2 bases clipped from V and 2 bases from J, the junction kept 5 bases outside the gene matches. The CDR3 is made up of 15 amino acids. Looked up from germline, CDR1 is MNHEY and CDR2 is SMNVEV (reference sequence). In nucleotides, the CDR3 is TGTGCCAGCAGTTTAGAGGGACTAGGGACCTACGAGCAGTACTTC. Its translation is CASSLEGLGTYEQYF.

This clone was counted between two and nine times. The CDR3 is CASGEFGSTDTQYF. The CDR3 region has the DNA TGCGCCAGCGGAGAGTTCGGTAGCACAGATACGCAGTATTTT. The chain carries TRBV5-1 and TRBJ2-3, with no clear D. CDR1 SGHRS and CDR2 YFSETQ come from the germline V gene. The CDR3 is 14 amino acids. V lost 7 bases to trimming and J lost 0 bases, with 12 bases between them. Full variable domain (outside the CDR3, taken from reference TRBV5-1 and TRBJ2-3): KAGVTQTPRYLIKTRGQQVTLSCSPISGHRSVSWYQQTPGQGLQFLFEYFSETQRNKGNFPGRFSGRQFSNSRSEMNVSTLELGDSALYLCASGEFGSTDTQYFGPGTRLTVL.

The chain recombines TRBV19 with TRBJ1-1; D unclear. Germline V gives CDR1 LNHDA, CDR2 SQIVND (reference sequence). CDR3 size: 14 residues. The V end was cut by 6 bases, the J end by 1 base, with 12 bases between. The DNA of the CDR3 is TGTGCCAGTAGCTCGGGGATCAGGAACACTGAAGCTTTCTTT. Amino acids: CASSSGIRNTEAFF.

This clone was seen just once. The chain carries TRBV4-1 and TRBJ2-1, with D maybe TRBD2 (5 bases). Germline assignment: CDR1 MGHRA and CDR2 YSYEKL. Trimming took off 0 bases at V and 9 bases at J, with 9 bases between the two ends. This CDR3 has 13 residues. CDR3 bases: TGCGCCAGCAGCCAAGAAGGGAGATTTGAGCAGTTCTTC. This codes for CASSQEGRFEQFF.

This clone showed up just once. The V call is TRBV28, the J call TRBJ1-6; 9 bases match TRBD1. Trimming took 5 bases from V and 7 from J; bases not matched to a gene: 3. This CDR3 contains 14 residues. CDR1 MDHEN and CDR2 SYDVKM come from the germline V gene. For the CDR3, the DNA is TGTGCCAGCAGTGCCGGACAGGGGAATTCACCCCTCCACTTT. Translation: CASSAGQGNSPLHF.

The J gene is TRBJ1-5, the V gene TRBV19; D is perhaps TRBD1 (6 bases). This CDR3 is 15 amino acids long. Germline values: CDR1 LNHDA, CDR2 SQIVND (reference sequence). V was shortened by 2 bases and J by 3 bases, with 11 bases between the two germline ends. In DNA form, the CDR3 reads TGTGCCAGTAGTATATGGGACACCATCAATCAGCCCCAGCATTTT. It is translated as CASSIWDTINQPQHF.

This clone has only a few counts. The chain joins TRBV15 to TRBJ1-2; D unresolved. Deletions cut 0 bases from V and 8 bases from J, with 13 bases between. Germline assignment: CDR1 LNHNV and CDR2 YYDKDF (reference sequence). CDR3 length: 14 residues. The CDR3 sequence: CATSRERRGRGYTF. As DNA, the CDR3 is TGTGCCACCAGCAGAGAGCGGCGGGGTCGAGGCTACACCTTC.

The chain employs TRBV4-3 and TRBJ1-2, with 9 positions matching TRBD1. CDR1 is LGHNA and CDR2 is YSLEER in the germline V gene. V trimming: 1 base; J trimming: 8 bases; junction bases outside the gene matches: 8. There are 15 residues in the CDR3. CDR3 DNA: TGCGCCAGCAGCCAAGTAAAACAGGGGGCACGCGGCTACACCTTC. Residues: CASSQVKQGARGYTF.

This clone was seen just once. The chain carries TRBV5-6 and TRBJ2-1, with a possible D match to TRBD2 (6 bases). This CDR3 is 14 amino acids long. V lost 9 bases to trimming and J lost 0 bases, with 13 bases between them. Germline CDR1 reads SGHDT; CDR2 reads YYEEEE. CDR3 sequence: CATSARGSYNEQFF. The CDR3, as DNA: TGTGCCACCTCAGCGCGGGGCTCCTACAATGAGCAGTTCTTC.

V gene TRBV5-4 combines with J gene TRBJ1-1, with D possibly TRBD1 on 5 matching bases. Germline V gene sequence: CDR1 SGHNT, CDR2 YYREEE (reference sequence). The length of the CDR3 is 13 residues. V was trimmed by 8 bases and J by 0 bases, leaving 11 bases between them. This CDR3 reads CASKQAVNTEAFF. DNA of the CDR3: TGTGCCAGTAAACAGGCTGTGAACACTGAAGCTTTCTTT.

This clone was observed a few times. This sequence joins TRBV6-5 and TRBJ2-7; D gene ambiguous. Trimming took off 4 bases at V and 7 bases at J, with 8 bases between the two ends. The CDR3 runs 11 residues. In germline, CDR1 is MNHEY, CDR2 SVGAGI. CDR3 DNA sequence: TGTGCCAGCAGTTTCCTGACAGAGCAGTACTTC. As protein: CASSFLTEQYF.

This clone was observed a handful of times. V is TRBV28 and J is TRBJ1-5; weak D call: TRBD1 (5 bases). Germline CDR1 MDHEN, CDR2 SYDVKM. The CDR3 is 16 residues long. The V end lost 10 bases, the J end lost 6 bases, and 25 bases lay between the germline ends. This chain's CDR3 is CATTRWETRGGQPQHF. For the CDR3, the DNA is TGTGCCACTACAAGGTGGGAGACAAGGGGAGGTCAGCCCCAGCATTTT. Full variable domain (outside the CDR3, taken from reference TRBV28 and TRBJ1-5): DVKVTQSSRYLVKRTGEKVFLECVQDMDHENMFWYRQDPGLGLRLIYFSYDVKMKEKGDIPEGYSVSREKKERFSLILESASTNQTSMYLCATTRWETRGGQPQHFGDGTRLSIL.

The chain has TRBV30 and TRBJ1-4; D is perhaps TRBD1 (5 bases). The CDR3 runs 15 residues. Deletions cut 1 base from V and 8 bases from J, with 17 bases between. CDR1 and CDR2 (germline): GTSNPN, SVGIG (reference sequence). DNA of the CDR3: TGTGCCTGGAGTGGGGGACTGCTAGAGGGGGAAAAACTGTTTTTT. Translating it yields CAWSGGLLEGEKLFF.

The V call is TRBV18, the J call TRBJ2-1, with D possibly matching TRBD2 (6 bases). The CDR3 has 13 residues. Trimming shortened V by 6 bases and J by 12 bases, and 18 bases separated the two germline ends. Germline loops: CDR1 KGHSH, CDR2 LQKENI. CDR3 in amino acids: CASSPPSVGGQFF. In nucleotides, the CDR3 is TGTGCCAGCTCTCCTCCATCCGTCGGGGGGCAGTTCTTC.

V and J are TRBV30 and TRBJ1-3, with 7 bases lining up with TRBD1. This CDR3 is built from 13 residues. Germline CDR1 is GTSNPN and CDR2 is SVGIG (reference sequence). The junction had 2 bases not matched to a gene; V was cut back by 4 bases and J by 2 bases. The CDR3 protein is CAWTDRAGNTIYF. The CDR3 nucleotides read TGTGCCTGGACCGACAGGGCTGGAAACACCATATATTTT.

The rearrangement uses TRBV7-2 and TRBJ2-2, with 8 bases fitting TRBD2. This CDR3 is 17 amino acids long. The V gene end was trimmed by 1 base and the J gene end by 3 bases; junction bases not matched to a gene: 7. CDR1 SGHTA and CDR2 FQGNSA come from the germline V gene. The CDR3 here is CASSLDPSGRDTGELFF. The CDR3 DNA follows: TGTGCCAGCAGCTTAGACCCTAGCGGGCGAGACACCGGGGAGCTGTTTTTT.

This clone was counted between two and nine times. The rearrangement links TRBV5-6 to TRBJ1-2; maybe TRBD1 (5 bases). CDR3 length: 12 amino acids. Germline V gene data show CDR1 as SGHDT and CDR2 as YYEEEE. Trimming shortened V by 4 bases and J by 6 bases, and 10 bases separated the two germline ends. The CDR3 protein is CASSPKGHGYTF. DNA for the CDR3: TGTGCCAGCAGCCCGAAGGGGCATGGCTACACCTTC.

The V gene is TRBV5-1, the J gene TRBJ2-5; 10 bases line up with TRBD1. With V trimmed by 5 bases and J by 0 bases, 10 bases remained unmatched. Per germline, CDR1 SGHRS and CDR2 YFSETQ. This CDR3 region has 17 residues. The CDR3 loop is CASRTGTGATYQETQYF. The DNA for the CDR3 is TGCGCCAGCAGAACCGGGACAGGGGCGACGTACCAAGAGACCCAGTACTTC.

This chain connects TRBV25-1 to TRBJ1-1; D might be TRBD1 (5 bases). This CDR3 comprises 14 residues. Germline lookup yields CDR1 MGHDK and CDR2 SYGVNS. V was trimmed by 5 bases and J by 3 bases, leaving 13 bases between them. The CDR3 nucleotides are TGTGCCAGCAGTCCCGGGGGGACGGACACTGAAGCTTTCTTT. Its protein is CASSPGGTDTEAFF.

The CDR3 is CASTAGLVGPYNEQFF. CDR3 nucleotides: TGTGCCAGTACCGCTGGGTTGGTGGGGCCTTACAATGAGCAGTTCTTC. This chain uses TRBV19 with TRBJ2-1; D is possibly TRBD1 (5 bases). With 7 bases removed from V and 4 bases from J, the gap between germline ends came to 20 bases. Germline CDR1 is LNHDA and CDR2 is SQIVND (reference sequence). The CDR3 spans 16 residues.

This CDR3 reads CASSRGRGSSFVTQYF. DNA for the CDR3: TGTGCCAGCAGCCGAGGGAGGGGATCCTCCTTTGTTACGCAGTATTTT. The rearrangement uses TRBV11-3 and TRBJ2-3; TRBD2 matches at 7 bases. The V and J ends lost 5 bases and 8 bases, in that order; junction bases with no gene match: 16. The CDR3 extends over 16 amino acids. Germline V gives CDR1 SGHNT, CDR2 YENEEA.

The chain combines TRBV7-8 with TRBJ2-7, with 7 bases that match TRBD2. This CDR3 has 19 residues. V shed 3 bases and J 1 base; nucleotides not matched to a gene: 18. Germline-derived CDR1 and CDR2 are SGHVS and FQNEAQ. DNA for the CDR3: TGTGCCAGCAGCTTGATCCCGGGGGAGGGAGCCCTCCCGTCCTACGAGCAGTACTTC. This encodes CASSLIPGEGALPSYEQYF. Supplemented by reference TRBV7-8 and TRBJ2-7, the full variable domain reads GAGVSQSPRYKVAKRGQDVALRCDPISGHVSLFWYQQALGQGPEFLTYFQNEAQLDKSGLPSDRFFAERPEGSVSTLKIQRTQQEDSAVYLCASSLIPGEGALPSYEQYFGPGTRLTVT.

The chain combines TRBV30 with TRBJ1-1, with 7 bases fitting TRBD1. Germline loops: CDR1 GTSNPN, CDR2 SVGIG (reference sequence). This CDR3 is built from 13 residues. With V trimmed by 7 bases and J by 11 bases, 16 bases remained unmatched. Here the CDR3 DNA reads TGTGCCTCCCCCCGGACAGGTTCGATCGGCGCTTTCTTT. This gives the protein CASPRTGSIGAFF.

This chain connects TRBV5-8 to TRBJ2-1; 9 nucleotides match TRBD2. V was clipped by 2 bases and J by 9 bases; unmatched bases: 9. This CDR3 contains 15 residues. The germline V gene has CDR1 SGHTS and CDR2 YDEGEE. The chain's CDR3 is CASSLELAGRGEQFF. The CDR3 coding sequence is TGTGCCAGCAGCTTAGAACTAGCGGGCAGGGGTGAGCAGTTCTTC.

The sample holds one count of this clone. The chain recombines TRBV19 with TRBJ1-6; 7 positions agree with TRBD1. CDR3 length: 16 amino acids. Germline V lookup: CDR1 LNHDA, CDR2 SQIVND (reference sequence). V gave up 5 bases and J gave up 7 bases; unmatched junction bases: 11. The CDR3 protein is CASSLGQSFTNSPLHF. The DNA of the CDR3 is TGTGCCAGTAGTCTGGGACAGTCCTTTACAAATTCACCCCTCCACTTT.

The chain links TRBV19 to TRBJ1-1; D is possibly TRBD1 (6 bases). The germline V and J ends were trimmed by 3 bases and 4 bases, with 9 bases remaining between them. CDR3 length: 13 amino acids. Germline loops: CDR1 LNHDA, CDR2 SQIVND (reference sequence). CDR3 sequence (DNA): TGTGCCAGTAGTATCCGGGGGGCCACTGAAGCTTTCTTT. Protein sequence: CASSIRGATEAFF.

This clone was picked up a small number of times. The V and J genes are TRBV21-1 and TRBJ1-1. TRBV21-1 is tagged as a pseudogene. The CDR3 loop spans 18 amino acids. The CDR3 DNA reads as TGTGCCAGCAGCAAAAGTGCGGGGGAGGGGGATGCGAACACTGAAGCTTTCTTT. This gives the protein CASSKSAGEGDANTEAFF.

V and J are TRBV9 and TRBJ1-3; D gene unclear. V was clipped by 0 bases and J by 0 bases, with 7 bases between them. There are 15 residues in the CDR3. In germline, CDR1 is SGDLS, CDR2 YYNGEE. In nucleotides, the CDR3 is TGTGCCAGCAGCGTAGCTTCCTCCTCTGGAAACACCATATATTTT. It yields the protein CASSVASSSGNTIYF.